This T cell receptor beta chain emerged from a study of T cells in Graves' hyperthyroidism and ophthalmopathy. Template material for amplifying TCR beta CDR3 regions consisted of RNA transcripts. RT-PCR in the first round (using the HTBI primer set) targeted the TCR CDR3. TCRdb ran MiXCR on the multiplex PCR reads and lists one entry per CDR3 protein. The repertoire holds a few hundred thousand distinct CDR3 sequences, with about an eighth as singletons. Over 18 months, lack of ophthalmopathy progression marked Graves' hyperthyroidism as stable. Uncontrolled infection, other autoimmune disease, pregnancy or lactation excluded patients. This clonotype occurred many times. Trimming stripped 5 bases from V and 7 bases from J, with 18 bases between. Per germline, CDR1 MDHEN and CDR2 SYDVKM. The CDR3 is 15 residues long.

This chain connects TRBV28 to TRBJ2-1; D may be TRBD1 (6 bases). Sequencing was performed on blood. This TCR derives from a woman younger than 30 with Graves' hyperthyroidism. This CDR3 is CASSVAQGEVNEQFF. In DNA, the CDR3 is TGTGCCAGCAGTGTAGCACAGGGTGAAGTAAATGAGCAGTTCTTC.